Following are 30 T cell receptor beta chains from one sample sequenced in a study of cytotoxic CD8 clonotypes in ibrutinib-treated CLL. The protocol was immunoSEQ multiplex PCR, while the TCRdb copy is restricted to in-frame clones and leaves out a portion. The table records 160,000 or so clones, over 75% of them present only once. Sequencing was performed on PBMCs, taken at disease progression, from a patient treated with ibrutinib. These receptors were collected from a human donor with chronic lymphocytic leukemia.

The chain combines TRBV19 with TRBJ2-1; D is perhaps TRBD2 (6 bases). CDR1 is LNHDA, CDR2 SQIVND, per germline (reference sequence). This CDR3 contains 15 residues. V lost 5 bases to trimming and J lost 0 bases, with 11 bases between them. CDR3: CASSVDGSSYNEQFF. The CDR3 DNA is TGTGCCAGTAGTGTTGACGGGAGCTCCTACAATGAGCAGTTCTTC.

CDR3 region: CASSQDRVKYEQYF. The CDR3 nucleotides read TGTGCCAGCAGCCAAGACAGGGTTAAGTACGAGCAGTACTTC. The chain joins TRBV13 to TRBJ2-7; TRBD1 agrees at 7 bases. The CDR3 has 14 residues. V was pared by 5 bases and J by 4 bases, with 8 bases of the junction left unmatched. Germline values: CDR1 PRHDT, CDR2 FYEKMQ (reference sequence).

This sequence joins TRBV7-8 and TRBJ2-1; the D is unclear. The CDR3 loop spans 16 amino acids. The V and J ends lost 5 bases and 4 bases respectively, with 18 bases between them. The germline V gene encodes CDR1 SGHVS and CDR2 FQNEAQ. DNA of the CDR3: TGTGCCAGCAGCCTAAAAGACTCAATAATATACAATGAGCAGTTCTTC. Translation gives CASSLKDSIIYNEQFF.

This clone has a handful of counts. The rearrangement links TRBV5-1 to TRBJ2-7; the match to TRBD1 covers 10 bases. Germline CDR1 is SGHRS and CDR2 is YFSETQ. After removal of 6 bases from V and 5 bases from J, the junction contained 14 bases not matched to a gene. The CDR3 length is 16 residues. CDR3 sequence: CASTLSFGTGVHEQYF. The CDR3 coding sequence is TGCGCCAGCACCCTATCATTCGGGACAGGGGTTCACGAGCAGTACTTC. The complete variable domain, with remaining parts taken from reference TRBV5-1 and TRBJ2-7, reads KAGVTQTPRYLIKTRGQQVTLSCSPISGHRSVSWYQQTPGQGLQFLFEYFSETQRNKGNFPGRFSGRQFSNSRSEMNVSTLELGDSALYLCASTLSFGTGVHEQYFGPGTRLTVT.

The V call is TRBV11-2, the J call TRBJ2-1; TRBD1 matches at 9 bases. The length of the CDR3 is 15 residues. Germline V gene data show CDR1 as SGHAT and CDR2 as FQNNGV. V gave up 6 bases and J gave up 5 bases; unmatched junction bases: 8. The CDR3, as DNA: TGTGCCAGCAGTTTAACAGGGGGCGCCCACAATGAGCAGTTCTTC. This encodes CASSLTGGAHNEQFF.

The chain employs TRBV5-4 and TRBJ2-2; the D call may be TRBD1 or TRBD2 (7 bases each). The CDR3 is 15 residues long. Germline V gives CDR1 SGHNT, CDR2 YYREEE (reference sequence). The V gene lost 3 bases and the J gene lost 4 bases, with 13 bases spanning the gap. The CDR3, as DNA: TGTGCCAGCAGCTGGGGCAGGGGGGGCACCGGGGAGCTGTTTTTT. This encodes CASSWGRGGTGELFF.

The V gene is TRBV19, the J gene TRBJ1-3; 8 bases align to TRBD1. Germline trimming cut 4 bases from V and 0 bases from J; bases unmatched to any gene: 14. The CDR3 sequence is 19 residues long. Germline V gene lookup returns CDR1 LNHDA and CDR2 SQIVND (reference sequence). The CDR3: CASSTHDWTGRNSGNTIYF. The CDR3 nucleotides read TGTGCCAGTAGTACGCACGACTGGACAGGGCGAAACTCTGGAAACACCATATATTTT.

This CDR3 reads CASSLDGVSGANVLTF. In DNA, the CDR3 is TGTGCCAGCAGCTTAGATGGTGTATCTGGGGCCAACGTCCTGACTTTC. This rearrangement joins TRBV11-2 to TRBJ2-6; D is uncertain. The germline gives CDR1 SGHAT, CDR2 FQNNGV. With 0 bases removed from V and 1 base from J, the gap between germline ends came to 7 bases. The CDR3 is 16 amino acids.

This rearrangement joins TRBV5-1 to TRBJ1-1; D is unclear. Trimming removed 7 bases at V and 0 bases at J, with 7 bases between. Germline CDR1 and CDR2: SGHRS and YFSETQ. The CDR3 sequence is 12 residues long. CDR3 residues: CASRRMNTEAFF. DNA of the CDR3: TGCGCCAGCCGGCGGATGAACACTGAAGCTTTCTTT.

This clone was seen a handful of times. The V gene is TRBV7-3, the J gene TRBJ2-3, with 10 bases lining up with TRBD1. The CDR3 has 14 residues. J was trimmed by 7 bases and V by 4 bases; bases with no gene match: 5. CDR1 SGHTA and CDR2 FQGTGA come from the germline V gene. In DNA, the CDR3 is TGTGCCAGCAGCTCCGGGACAGGGGAAAATACGCAGTATTTT. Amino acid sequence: CASSSGTGENTQYF.

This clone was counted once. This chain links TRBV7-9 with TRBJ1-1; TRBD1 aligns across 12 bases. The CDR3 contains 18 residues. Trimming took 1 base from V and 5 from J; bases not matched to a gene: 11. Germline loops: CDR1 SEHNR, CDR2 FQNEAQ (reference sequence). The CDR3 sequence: CASSLVTGTGGARTEAFF. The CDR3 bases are TGTGCCAGCAGCTTAGTCACTGGGACAGGGGGCGCGAGAACTGAAGCTTTCTTT.

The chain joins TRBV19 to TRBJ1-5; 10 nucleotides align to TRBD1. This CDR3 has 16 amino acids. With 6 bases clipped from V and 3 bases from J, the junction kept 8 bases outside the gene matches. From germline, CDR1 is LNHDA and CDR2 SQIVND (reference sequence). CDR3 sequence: CASSGGTGANNQPQHF. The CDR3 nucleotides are TGTGCCAGTAGCGGCGGGACAGGGGCGAACAATCAGCCCCAGCATTTT.

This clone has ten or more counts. For the CDR3, the DNA is TGTGCCAGCGCTGGGCAGGCGTACGAGCAGTACTTC. It yields the protein CASAGQAYEQYF. The V and J genes are TRBV2 and TRBJ2-7; D not certain. V dropped 8 bases and J dropped 4 bases, with 12 bases sitting between them. Germline V lookup: CDR1 SNHLY, CDR2 FYNNEI. This CDR3 is built from 12 residues.

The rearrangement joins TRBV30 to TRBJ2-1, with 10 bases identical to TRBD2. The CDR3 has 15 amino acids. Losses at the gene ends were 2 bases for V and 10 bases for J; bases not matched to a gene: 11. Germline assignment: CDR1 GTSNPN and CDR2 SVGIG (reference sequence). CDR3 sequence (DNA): TGTGCCTGGAGTTTGGACCTAGCGGGAGCGGGGGAGCAGTTCTTC. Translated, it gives CAWSLDLAGAGEQFF.

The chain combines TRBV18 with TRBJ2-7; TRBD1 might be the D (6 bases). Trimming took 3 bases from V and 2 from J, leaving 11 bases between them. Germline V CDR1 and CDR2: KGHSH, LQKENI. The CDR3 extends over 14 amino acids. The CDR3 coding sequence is TGTGCCAGCTCACCGGAGGACAGCACCTACGAGCAGTACTTC. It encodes CASSPEDSTYEQYF.

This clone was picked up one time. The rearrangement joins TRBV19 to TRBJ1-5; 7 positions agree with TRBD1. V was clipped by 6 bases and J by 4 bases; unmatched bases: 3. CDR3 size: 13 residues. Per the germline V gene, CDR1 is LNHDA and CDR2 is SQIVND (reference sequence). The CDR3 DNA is TGTGCCAGTAGAGGGACAGAGAATCAGCCCCAGCATTTT. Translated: CASRGTENQPQHF.

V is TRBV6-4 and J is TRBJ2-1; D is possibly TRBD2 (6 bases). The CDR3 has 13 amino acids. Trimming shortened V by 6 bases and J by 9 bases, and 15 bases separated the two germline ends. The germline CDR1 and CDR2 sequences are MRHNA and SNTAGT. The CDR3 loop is CASSPSLATEQFF. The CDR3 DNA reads TGTGCCAGCAGCCCCTCACTAGCTACTGAGCAGTTCTTC.

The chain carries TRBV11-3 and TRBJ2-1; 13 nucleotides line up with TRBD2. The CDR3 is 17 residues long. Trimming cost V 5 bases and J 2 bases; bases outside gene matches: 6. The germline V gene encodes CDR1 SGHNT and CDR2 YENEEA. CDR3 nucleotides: TGTGCCAGCAGCCGCGGACTAGCGGGAGCTACCTACAATGAGCAGTTCTTC. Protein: CASSRGLAGATYNEQFF.

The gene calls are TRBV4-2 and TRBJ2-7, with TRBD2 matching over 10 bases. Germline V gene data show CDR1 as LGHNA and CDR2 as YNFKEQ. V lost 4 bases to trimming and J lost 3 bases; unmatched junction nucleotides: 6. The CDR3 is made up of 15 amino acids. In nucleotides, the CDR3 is TGTGCCAGCAGCCTCGGGACTAGCGCGAACTACGAGCAGTACTTC. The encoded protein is CASSLGTSANYEQYF.

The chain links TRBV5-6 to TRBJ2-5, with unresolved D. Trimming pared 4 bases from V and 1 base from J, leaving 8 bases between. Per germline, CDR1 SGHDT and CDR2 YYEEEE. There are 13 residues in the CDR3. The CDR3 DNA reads TGTGCCAGCAGCCGGACGGGCCAAGAGACCCAGTACTTC. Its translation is CASSRTGQETQYF.

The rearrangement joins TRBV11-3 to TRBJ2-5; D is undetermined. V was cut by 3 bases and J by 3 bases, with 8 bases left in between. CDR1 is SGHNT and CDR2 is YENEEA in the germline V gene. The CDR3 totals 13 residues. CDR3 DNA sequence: TGTGCCAGCAGCTTCTCGGTGGAAGAGACCCAGTACTTC. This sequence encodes CASSFSVEETQYF.

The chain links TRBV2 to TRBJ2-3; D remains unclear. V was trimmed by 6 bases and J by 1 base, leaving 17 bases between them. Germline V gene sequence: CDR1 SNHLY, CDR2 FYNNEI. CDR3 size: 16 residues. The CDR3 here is CASSQNVQVGTDTQYF. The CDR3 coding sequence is TGTGCCAGCAGCCAAAATGTCCAGGTCGGCACAGATACGCAGTATTTT.

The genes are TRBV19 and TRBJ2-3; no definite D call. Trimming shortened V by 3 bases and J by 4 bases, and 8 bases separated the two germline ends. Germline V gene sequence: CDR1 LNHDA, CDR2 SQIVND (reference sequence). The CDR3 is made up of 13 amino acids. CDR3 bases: TGTGCCAGTAGTATTCAGTGGTCAGATACGCAGTATTTT. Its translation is CASSIQWSDTQYF.

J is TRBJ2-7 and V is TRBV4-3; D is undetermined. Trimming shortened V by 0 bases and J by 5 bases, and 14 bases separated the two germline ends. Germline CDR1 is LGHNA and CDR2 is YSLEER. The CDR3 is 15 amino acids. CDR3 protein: CASSQDLWRWDEQYF. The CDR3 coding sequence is TGCGCCAGCAGCCAAGATCTTTGGCGGTGGGACGAGCAGTACTTC.

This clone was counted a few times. For the CDR3, the DNA is TGTGCCAGCAGCGTAGCGACAAACACTGAAGCTTTCTTT. Protein: CASSVATNTEAFF. The rearrangement joins TRBV9 to TRBJ1-1; D unclear. The CDR3 has 13 residues. The V and J ends lost 0 bases and 2 bases respectively, with 5 bases between them. Germline assignment: CDR1 SGDLS and CDR2 YYNGEE.

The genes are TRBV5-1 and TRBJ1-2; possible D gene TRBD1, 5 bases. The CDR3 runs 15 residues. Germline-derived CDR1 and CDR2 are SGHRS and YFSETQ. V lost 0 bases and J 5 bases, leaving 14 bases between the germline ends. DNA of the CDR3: TGCGCCAGCAGCTTGGGCGGGGCAGAACTATATGGCTACACCTTC. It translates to CASSLGGAELYGYTF. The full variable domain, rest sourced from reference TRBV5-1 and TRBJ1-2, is KAGVTQTPRYLIKTRGQQVTLSCSPISGHRSVSWYQQTPGQGLQFLFEYFSETQRNKGNFPGRFSGRQFSNSRSEMNVSTLELGDSALYLCASSLGGAELYGYTFGSGTRLTVV.

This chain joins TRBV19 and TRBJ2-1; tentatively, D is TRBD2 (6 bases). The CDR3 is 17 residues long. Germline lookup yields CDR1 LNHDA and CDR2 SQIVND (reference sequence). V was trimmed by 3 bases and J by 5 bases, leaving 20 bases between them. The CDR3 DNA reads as TGTGCCAGTAGTATGTTGGGACTTTATGGCGGCGACAATGAGCAGTTCTTC. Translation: CASSMLGLYGGDNEQFF.

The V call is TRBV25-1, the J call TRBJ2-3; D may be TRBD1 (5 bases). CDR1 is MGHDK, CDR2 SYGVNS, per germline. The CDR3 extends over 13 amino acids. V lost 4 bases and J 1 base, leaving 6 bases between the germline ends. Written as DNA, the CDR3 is TGTGCCAGCAGTGCACAGGGCACAGATACGCAGTATTTT. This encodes CASSAQGTDTQYF.

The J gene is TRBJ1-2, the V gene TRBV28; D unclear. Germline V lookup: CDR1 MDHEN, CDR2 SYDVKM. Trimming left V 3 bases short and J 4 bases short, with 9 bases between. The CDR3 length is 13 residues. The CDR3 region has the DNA TGTGCCAGCAGTTTTGACGGAGTCTATGGCTACACCTTC. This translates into CASSFDGVYGYTF.

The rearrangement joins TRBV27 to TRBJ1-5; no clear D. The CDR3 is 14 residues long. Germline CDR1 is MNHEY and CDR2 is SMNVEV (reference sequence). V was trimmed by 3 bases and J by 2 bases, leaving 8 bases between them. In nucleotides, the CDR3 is TGTGCCAGCAGTTTGGGTTTGGGCAATCAGCCCCAGCATTTT. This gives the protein CASSLGLGNQPQHF.